What follows is one T cell receptor (beta chain) and its context. What this receptor recognizes is not known. No base-level quality is on record; no much larger clone is a single base apart. From V the trimming removes 4 bases and from J it removes 4 bases, while the gene matches leave 7 bases of the junction unaccounted for. The CDR3, cysteine through phenylalanine, is 16 amino acids long. The CDR3 DNA has 48 bases and is translated from base 1. Via the germline V gene, CDR1 is MGHRA and CDR2 YSYEKL. This sample is drawn from a study of tumor-infiltrating lymphocytes in primary liver carcinoma (dated by TCRdb to about 2017). In terms of the full investigation: Between November 2015 and early 2016, several patients in China with histopathologically diagnosed primary liver carcinoma had their tumors surgically resected. Of the five patients, three men and two women aged 30 to 69 years, four had hepatocellular carcinoma and one had combined HCC and intrahepatic cholangiocarcinoma. Tumors of the five patients were stage T1-T3 N0M0 with maximum diameters of roughly 4 to 11 cm. Each sample produced roughly 3.65 to 7.5 million productive TCRbeta reads, and read depth showed no significant difference between tissue types. For each liver tumor, the study sampled five regions along with adjacent normal tissue and blood, and applied TCRbeta repertoire sequencing, expression microarrays and whole-exome sequencing. A total of some 35 specimens from 5 patients went through TCRbeta repertoire sequencing, namely 25 tumor regions, 5 adjacent noncancerous liver tissues and 5 peripheral blood samples. Reproducibility between technical replicate repertoires was high, with correlation coefficients above 0.98 and mean shared-clone rates approximately 0.91. The paper's findings and limits, for the study overall: The top 250 clones made up a significantly larger repertoire fraction in tumors than in blood (p = 0.039). The study included only a few patients, and the authors note findings should be validated in a larger study. Because sequencing covered only the TCR beta chain and unpaired alpha chains were not captured, true repertoire diversity is likely underestimated. Repertoire overlap was found to be higher between tumor regions (mean approximately 35%) than between tumor-adjacent (approximately 17%) or tumor-blood (about 14%) pairs, consistent with antigen-driven expansion. Bulk unsorted samples precluded comparing CD4+ and CD8+ T cell repertoires.

Blood RNA was extracted from unsorted whole blood with TRIzol reagent; germline DNA came from the DNeasy Blood & Tissue kit. At the time of sampling, the patients were treatment-naive and had chronic HBV infection. Before surgery, 4 to 5 milliliters of peripheral blood were collected into K2EDTA tubes. A constant-region primer and ProtoScript II reverse transcriptase were used to reverse-transcribe TCRbeta-specific cDNA from around 530 ng total RNA. Three nested multiplex PCR rounds, following a slightly modified ARM-PCR procedure, were used to build the TCRbeta libraries. Each of the first two PCR rounds ran for about 11 cycles using multiplex TRBV1-TRBV30 forward primers together with a Cbeta reverse primer. Sample barcodes and Illumina adapters were added in a final 25-cycle PCR using Deep VentR polymerase. Before sequencing, amplicons of 200-500 bp were purified from gel using a QIAquick gel extraction kit. An Illumina HiSeq 2500 was used to sequence the TCRbeta amplicons with 250-bp paired-end reads. The authors processed their data as follows. Trimmomatic v0.33 was used to quality-trim the reads, and FLASH v1.2.11 was used to merge paired reads so that full CDR3 sequences could be recovered. V, D and J germline segments were assigned to the rearranged TCRbeta sequences by MiGEC v1.2.1b. Clonotype statistics, along with Shannon-Wiener diversity indices, were calculated using VDJtools v1.0.0. To cut down on sampling bias, every analysis after diversity analysis relied on just the 250 most abundant clonotypes from each sample. TCRdb trimmed the raw reads at Q25, called clones with MiXCR and kept productive beta chains. When rows share a CDR3 protein, they turn into one entry using the most common DNA and genes. It is TCRdb's table, rather than the study itself, that gives the V and J calls and clone size. Counted in this sample were more than 150,000 distinct CDR3 sequences; 50% to 75% of them appeared once. About 72% of the sample rests with the top ten.

Here the chain combines TRBV4-1 and TRBJ2-1, with 10 central nucleotides matching TRBD2. Sequenced input: peripheral blood. The receptor was derived from a man aged 35-49 years with primary liver carcinoma and hepatitis B virus infection. In nucleotide form, the sequence is TGCGCCAGCAGCCGAACGGGACTAGCGTGGTACAATGAGCAGTTCTTC. This is translated as CASSRTGLAWYNEQFF.